This T cell receptor (beta chain) was recovered during a study of blood T cell repertoires in COVID-19. Study-wide background: The origin of the acute and convalescent COVID-19 samples was the United States, Italy and Spain.

In the source study's methods: The assay estimated nucleated cells by amplifying reference gene primers. Measured with immunoSEQ multiplex PCR; TCRdb has only the in-frame clones, and not every one. That table is the source of V, J and clone size, and D and trimming were worked out from the DNA. The sample includes 70,000 to 95,000 clones, about 77% of them seen just once. This sequence was found in a human donor in a cohort sampled during active COVID-19. Input material: peripheral blood.

The CDR3 here is CSVRQSSYEQYF. CDR3 in DNA: TGCAGCGTCCGACAAAGCTCCTACGAGCAGTACTTC. The rearrangement joins TRBV29-1 to TRBJ2-7, with D hard to call. This CDR3 region has 12 residues. V lost 6 bases, J lost 0 bases, and 9 bases lay in between. Per germline, CDR1 SQVTM and CDR2 ANQGSEA.